The source of this T cell receptor beta chain is a study of control samples from healthy donors and cancer patients. Clones were read by immunoSEQ multiplex PCR, and TCRdb kept only the in-frame ones, dropping some. The sample records some 130,000 clones, more than 85% being singletons. The ends were cut back, 8 bases at V and 7 bases at J, with 14 bases in the middle. CDR1 and CDR2 (germline): ENHRY, SYGVKD. CDR3 size: 13 residues. The chain joins TRBV10-3 to TRBJ1-4; D remains unclear. Material for sequencing was blood. The TCR comes from a woman aged 25-40 years in good health. The CDR3 here is CAIRKTGGEKLFF. In nucleotides, the CDR3 is TGTGCCATCCGGAAGACGGGTGGTGAAAAACTGTTTTTT.